Listed below are T cell receptor beta chains from one sample, sequenced in a study of T cell responses to AZD1222 COVID-19 vaccine. Measured with immunoSEQ multiplex PCR; TCRdb has only the in-frame clones, and not every one. In the table there are 150,000 to 200,000 clones, under 95% of which are singletons. The sequencing here drew on peripheral blood, taken 28 days after the second AZD1222 dose. Receptors originate from an adult who received the AZD1222 COVID-19 vaccine. CDR3s include the opening cysteine and the closing phenylalanine or tryptophan.

j_call: TRBJ1-5; v_call: TRBV7-9; cdr3_aa: CASSRTGSYNQPQHF
j_call: TRBJ1-1; v_call: TRBV19; cdr3_aa: CASSIVGYRDTEAFF
j_call: TRBJ1-1; v_call: TRBV10-1; cdr3_aa: CASSEGVGNTEAFF
j_call: TRBJ2-1; v_call: TRBV19; cdr3_aa: CASHQSWGPSSYNEQFF
j_call: TRBJ2-3; v_call: TRBV6-5; cdr3_aa: CASTVPGADTQYF
j_call: TRBJ1-1; v_call: TRBV11-2; cdr3_aa: CASEQRAGGTEAFF
j_call: TRBJ2-7; v_call: TRBV12-3/TRBV12-4; cdr3_aa: CASTLFLHEQYF
j_call: TRBJ1-2; v_call: TRBV28; cdr3_aa: CASSYPQWSGYTF
j_call: TRBJ1-1; v_call: TRBV7-9; cdr3_aa: CASSSPRQGNTEAFF
j_call: TRBJ1-6; v_call: TRBV6-4; cdr3_aa: CASSDSQERESSYNSPLHF
j_call: TRBJ1-2; v_call: TRBV10-3; cdr3_aa: CAISDLRDYGYTF
j_call: TRBJ1-5; v_call: TRBV12-5; cdr3_aa: CASGLGQGARGQPQHF
j_call: TRBJ1-3; v_call: TRBV18; cdr3_aa: CASSPRSGNTIYF
j_call: TRBJ1-6; v_call: TRBV18; cdr3_aa: CASSVGDRVFSPLHF
j_call: TRBJ2-2; v_call: TRBV4-1; cdr3_aa: CASMQGRSSTGELFF
j_call: TRBJ1-1; v_call: TRBV20-1; cdr3_aa: CSANVNTEAFF
j_call: TRBJ2-1; v_call: TRBV18; cdr3_aa: CASSPGTSRGNEQFF
j_call: TRBJ1-3; v_call: TRBV19; cdr3_aa: CASIDRGSGNTIYF
j_call: TRBJ1-1; v_call: TRBV7-2; cdr3_aa: CASSLRGQRTTEAFF
j_call: TRBJ2-1; v_call: TRBV10-1; cdr3_aa: CASSDKTSGGNEQFF
j_call: TRBJ1-6; v_call: TRBV5-6; cdr3_aa: CASSLPGAYNSPLHF
j_call: TRBJ1-1; v_call: TRBV25-1; cdr3_aa: CASSREAAFF
j_call: TRBJ1-5; v_call: TRBV2; cdr3_aa: CATTGQGGEPQHF
j_call: TRBJ2-7; v_call: TRBV28; cdr3_aa: CASSLSGDTYEQYF
j_call: TRBJ1-2; v_call: TRBV5-6; cdr3_aa: CASSLVGPQAMLTF
j_call: TRBJ1-1; v_call: TRBV19; cdr3_aa: CASSITARGTEAFF
j_call: TRBJ2-7; v_call: TRBV5-6; cdr3_aa: CASSFGQGFYEQYF
j_call: TRBJ2-1; v_call: TRBV5-5; cdr3_aa: CASSLLGTAEYNEQFF
j_call: TRBJ2-7; v_call: TRBV20-1; cdr3_aa: CSASYPGGNYEQYF
j_call: TRBJ2-4; v_call: TRBV9; cdr3_aa: CASSVGVPQAKNIQYF
j_call: TRBJ1-2; v_call: TRBV7-8; cdr3_aa: CASSTNTGSGYTF
j_call: TRBJ1-5; v_call: TRBV7-2; cdr3_aa: CASSLRVGGQPQHF
j_call: TRBJ2-4; v_call: TRBV9; cdr3_aa: CASSTSPLLAKNIQYF
j_call: TRBJ1-2; v_call: TRBV6-1; cdr3_aa: CASSDRYYGYTF
j_call: TRBJ2-1; v_call: TRBV25-1; cdr3_aa: CASSARASGFSYNEQFF
j_call: TRBJ1-5; v_call: TRBV10-2; cdr3_aa: CASSEGGLNQPQHF
j_call: TRBJ1-2; v_call: TRBV5-1; cdr3_aa: CASSLDGYNYGYTF
j_call: TRBJ1-4; v_call: TRBV6-5; cdr3_aa: CASSRSGTNEKLFF
j_call: TRBJ2-3; v_call: TRBV5-4; cdr3_aa: CASSPDYSADTQYF
j_call: TRBJ2-2; v_call: TRBV6-5; cdr3_aa: CASSPRLGELFF
j_call: TRBJ2-7; v_call: TRBV27; cdr3_aa: CASSSGLGSYEQYF
j_call: TRBJ1-6; v_call: TRBV2; cdr3_aa: CASRDDSYNSPLHF
j_call: TRBJ1-5; v_call: TRBV19; cdr3_aa: CASSTQGNQPQHF
j_call: TRBJ1-2; v_call: TRBV3-1/TRBV3-2; cdr3_aa: CASSLAGQGLHGYTF
j_call: TRBJ1-2; v_call: TRBV5-5; cdr3_aa: CASSLAAGAIYGYTF
j_call: TRBJ1-5; v_call: TRBV27; cdr3_aa: CASRDAGTGQPQHF
j_call: TRBJ1-6; v_call: TRBV15; cdr3_aa: CATSRDNYANSPLHF
j_call: TRBJ1-2; v_call: TRBV18; cdr3_aa: CASAPSISDYGYTF
j_call: TRBJ1-3; v_call: TRBV18; cdr3_aa: CASSPPAGNTIYF
j_call: TRBJ2-7; v_call: TRBV11-2; cdr3_aa: CASSLGTDPPSYEQYF
j_call: TRBJ2-7; v_call: TRBV6-5; cdr3_aa: CASSKTFSEQYF
j_call: TRBJ1-1; v_call: TRBV11-2; cdr3_aa: CASSPLSRSNRAEAFF
j_call: TRBJ1-2; v_call: TRBV14; cdr3_aa: CASSRRDRPANYGYTF
j_call: TRBJ2-2; v_call: TRBV5-1; cdr3_aa: CASSPLAANTGELFF
j_call: TRBJ1-6; v_call: TRBV18; cdr3_aa: CASSPDEGAYNSPLHF
j_call: TRBJ1-1; v_call: TRBV30; cdr3_aa: CAWSLLVRGQFF
j_call: TRBJ2-2; v_call: TRBV10-1; cdr3_aa: CASSESGVGELFF
j_call: TRBJ1-1; v_call: TRBV10-2; cdr3_aa: CASSDYGGPGTEAFF
j_call: TRBJ2-5; v_call: TRBV30; cdr3_aa: CAWSATGDTQYF